This TCR beta chain was recovered during a study of graft-versus-host responses after intestinal transplantation. In the study overall: As for transplant type, recipients had multivisceral, liver-intestinal, or isolated intestinal grafts.

TCRdb's copy holds only in-frame clones and misses some; the assay was immunoSEQ multiplex PCR. The data show 73,000 or so clones, 90% seen once. General observations from the study: Graft-versus-host to host-versus-graft clonal ratios in allografts were high in patients with graft-donor T cell macrochimerism. Researchers found GvH clones in recipient marrow, and some showed up first in ileum or blood.

On this clone itself: Its target is not known.

CDR3 length: 11 residues. V was clipped by 5 bases and J by 11 bases, with 12 bases between them. Germline CDR1 MNHEY, CDR2 SMNVEV (reference sequence). The chain recombines TRBV27 with TRBJ1-1; a possible D gene is TRBD1 (6 bases). The source is a human donor who was the organ donor for an intestinal transplant. Material: unstimulated CD8+ T cells sorted from spleen or lymph node cells, obtained before transplant. The CDR3: CASSVGGSAFF. The CDR3 region has the DNA TGTGCCAGCAGTGTAGGGGGATCCGCTTTCTTT.